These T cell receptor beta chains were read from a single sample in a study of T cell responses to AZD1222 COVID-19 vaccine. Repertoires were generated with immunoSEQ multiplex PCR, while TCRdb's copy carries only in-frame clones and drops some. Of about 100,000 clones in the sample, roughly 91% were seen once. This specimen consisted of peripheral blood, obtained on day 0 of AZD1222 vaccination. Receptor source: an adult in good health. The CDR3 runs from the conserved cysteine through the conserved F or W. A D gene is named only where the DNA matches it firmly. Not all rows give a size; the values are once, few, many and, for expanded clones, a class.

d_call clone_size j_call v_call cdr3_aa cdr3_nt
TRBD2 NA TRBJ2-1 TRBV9 CASSVSLAGFLGHTNEQFF TGTGCCAGCAGCGTTTCCCTAGCGGGATTCCTCGGTCACACGAATGAGCAGTTCTTC
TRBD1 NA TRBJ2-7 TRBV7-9 CASSLGNRGAYEQYF TGTGCCAGCAGCTTGGGGAACAGGGGGGCCTACGAGCAGTACTTC
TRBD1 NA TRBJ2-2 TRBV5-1 CASSFTGGDITGELFF TGCGCCAGCAGCTTTACAGGGGGAGATATCACCGGGGAGCTGTTTTTT
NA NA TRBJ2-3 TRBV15 CATSPRGGYRTDTQYF TGTGCCACCAGCCCCAGGGGCGGCTACCGCACAGATACGCAGTATTTT
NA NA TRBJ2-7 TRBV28 CASSLSGNSYEQYF TGTGCCAGCAGTTTGTCCGGAAACTCCTACGAGCAGTACTTC
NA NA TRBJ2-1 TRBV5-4 CASTLGLAQHNEQFF TGTGCCAGCACCTTAGGGCTAGCGCAACACAATGAGCAGTTCTTC
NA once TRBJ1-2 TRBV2 CASKEDPSAYGYTF TGTGCCAGCAAGGAGGACCCTTCCGCCTATGGCTACACCTTC
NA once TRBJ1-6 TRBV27 CASSFMPNSPLHF TGTGCCAGCAGTTTTATGCCCAATTCACCCCTCCACTTT
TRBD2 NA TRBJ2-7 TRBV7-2 CASSLVSSGTVYEQYF TGTGCCAGCAGCTTAGTGTCTAGCGGGACAGTCTACGAGCAGTACTTC
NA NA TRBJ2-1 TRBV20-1 CSASRTTYGNEQFF TGCAGTGCTAGTAGGACGACCTACGGCAATGAGCAGTTCTTC
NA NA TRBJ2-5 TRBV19 CATQFGVQVEETQYF TGTGCCACCCAGTTCGGAGTCCAAGTGGAAGAGACCCAGTACTTC
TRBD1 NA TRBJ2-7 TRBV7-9 CASSLEGAPREQYF TGTGCCAGCAGCCTAGAGGGGGCCCCCCGGGAGCAGTACTTC
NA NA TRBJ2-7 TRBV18 CASSPSGFNYEQYF TGTGCCAGCTCACCATCGGGATTTAACTACGAGCAGTACTTC
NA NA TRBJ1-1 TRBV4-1 CASSQEIKYLNTEAFF TGCGCCAGCAGCCAAGAAATCAAATACTTGAACACTGAAGCTTTCTTT
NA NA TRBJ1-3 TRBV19 CASSIKGNTIYF TGTGCCAGTAGTATTAAAGGAAACACCATATATTTT
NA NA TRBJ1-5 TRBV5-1 CASSPSGHPNQPQHF TGCGCCAGCAGCCCCTCCGGACACCCTAATCAGCCCCAGCATTTT
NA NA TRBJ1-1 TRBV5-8 CASSQDRNTEAFF TGTGCCAGCAGCCAGGACAGGAACACTGAAGCTTTCTTT
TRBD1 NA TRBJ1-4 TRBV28 CASSLLTGGDEKLFF TGTGCCAGCAGTTTACTGACAGGGGGAGATGAAAAACTGTTTTTT
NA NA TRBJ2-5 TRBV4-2 CASSPDSEVLQETQYF TGTGCCAGCAGCCCCGATAGCGAGGTCCTACAAGAGACCCAGTACTTC
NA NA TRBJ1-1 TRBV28 CASSKQGNTEAFF TGTGCCAGCAGTAAACAGGGGAACACTGAAGCTTTCTTT